This T cell receptor (beta chain) was obtained from a study of T cell changes during pregnancy in multiple sclerosis. This CDR3 is built from 14 residues. Trimming removed 2 bases at V and 4 bases at J, with 9 bases between. In germline, CDR1 is SGHAT, CDR2 FQNNGV. The repertoire was sequenced with immunoSEQ multiplex PCR; TCRdb's copy has only in-frame clones and lacks some. The sample consists of about 30,000 clones, 90% of them appearing once. The table lists this clone with a count of one. The V gene is TRBV11-2, the J gene TRBJ2-4; D gene unclear. The source material was CD8+ T cells from peripheral blood mononuclear cells, sampled in the second trimester of pregnancy. The clonotype was recovered from a female donor with multiple sclerosis, enrolled in a pregnancy study. The CDR3 protein is CASSLRGRKNIQYF. The CDR3 DNA follows: TGTGCCAGCAGCTTAAGAGGTCGGAAAAACATTCAGTACTTC.